The rows below give T cell receptor beta chains drawn from one sample of a study of shared clonotypes between healthy human individuals. Sequencing was performed with immunoSEQ multiplex PCR; in TCRdb, only in-frame clones are kept and a portion is missing. The data hold more than 600,000 clones, with just over 90% observed a single time. Sequenced input: naive CD8+ T cells sorted from blood. Receptors originate from a man younger than 40 in good health. CDR3s include the opening cysteine and the closing phenylalanine or tryptophan. D genes are given only for firm matches. Not every row has a clone size; where given, it reads once, few, many or a size class.

size: .
J: TRBJ2-7
V: TRBV11-2
D: .
DNA: TGTGCCAGCAGCTTAGCACCAGGAACCTACGAGCAGTACTTC
CDR3: CASSLAPGTYEQYF

size: .
J: TRBJ2-3
V: TRBV2
D: TRBD2
DNA: TGTGCCAGCAGGGAGACTAGCGGTAGCACAGATACGCAGTATTTT
CDR3: CASRETSGSTDTQYF

size: once
J: TRBJ2-1
V: TRBV13
D: TRBD1
DNA: TGTGCCAGCAGCTCCCCGGGCCCAAGGGGGCCATTCTACAATGAGCAGTTCTTC
CDR3: CASSSPGPRGPFYNEQFF

size: .
J: TRBJ1-2
V: TRBV9
D: .
DNA: TGTGCCAGCAGCGTAAACGCGGAGAACTATGGCTACACCTTC
CDR3: CASSVNAENYGYTF

size: .
J: TRBJ1-2
V: TRBV27
D: TRBD1
DNA: TGTGCCAGCAGCCACAAATCACCGGGACAGGGAATTCATGGCTACACCTTC
CDR3: CASSHKSPGQGIHGYTF

size: .
J: TRBJ2-3
V: TRBV5-4
D: .
DNA: TGTGCCAGCAGCTTAGGTAACTCGGCGCAGTATTTT
CDR3: CASSLGNSAQYF

size: .
J: TRBJ2-2
V: TRBV6-1
D: .
DNA: TGTGCCAGCAGTGACCTAGCCCTGCCCACCGGGGAGCTGTTTTTT
CDR3: CASSDLALPTGELFF

size: .
J: TRBJ2-7
V: TRBV27
D: TRBD2
DNA: TGTGCCAGCAGACCGACTAGCGGGAGGGCCCTTTGGGTCTACGAGCAGTACTTC
CDR3: CASRPTSGRALWVYEQYF

size: .
J: TRBJ2-1
V: TRBV9
D: .
DNA: TGTGCCAGCAGCGGGAGCTACAATGAGCAGTTCTTC
CDR3: CASSGSYNEQFF

size: .
J: TRBJ1-1
V: TRBV5-6
D: .
DNA: TGTGCCAGCAGCTTAGGTGGGAACACTGAAGCTTTCTTT
CDR3: CASSLGGNTEAFF

size: .
J: TRBJ1-5
V: TRBV7-8
D: .
DNA: TGTGCCAGCAGCTTAGAAGGGAAATATAGCAATCAGCCCCAGCATTTT
CDR3: CASSLEGKYSNQPQHF

size: .
J: TRBJ1-2
V: TRBV6-1
D: .
DNA: TGTGCCAGCAATGGAAGGCAGGGAGGCGACTATGGCTACACCTTC
CDR3: CASNGRQGGDYGYTF

size: .
J: TRBJ2-1
V: TRBV6-6
D: TRBD1
DNA: TGTGCCAGCAGTTACTCGGGACAGGGCTCCTACAATGAGCAGTTCTTC
CDR3: CASSYSGQGSYNEQFF

size: .
J: TRBJ2-3
V: TRBV7-6
D: TRBD1
DNA: TGTGCCAGCAGCGAACAGGGGAGCACAGATACGCAGTATTTT
CDR3: CASSEQGSTDTQYF

size: few
J: TRBJ2-7
V: TRBV28
D: TRBD2
DNA: TGTGCCAGCAGTTGGGCTAGCGGGCAGTACTTC
CDR3: CASSWASGQYF

size: .
J: TRBJ2-7
V: TRBV11-2
D: TRBD2
DNA: TGTGCCAGCAGCTTAGTTCGGACTAGCGGAAACGAGCAGTACTTC
CDR3: CASSLVRTSGNEQYF

size: .
J: TRBJ2-7
V: TRBV2
D: .
DNA: TGTGCCAGCACACGGGACGGCCTCCCGAGAGAGCAGTACTTC
CDR3: CASTRDGLPREQYF

size: .
J: TRBJ2-1
V: TRBV2
D: TRBD2
DNA: TGTGCCGGCTCCTGGACTAGCGGAGTCTCCTACAATGAGCAGTTCTTC
CDR3: CAGSWTSGVSYNEQFF

size: .
J: TRBJ2-7
V: TRBV20-1
D: .
DNA: TGCAGTGCTAGCTGGGGAGTCGAGCAGTACTTC
CDR3: CSASWGVEQYF

size: once
J: TRBJ2-7
V: TRBV7-9
D: TRBD1
DNA: TGTGCCAGCAGCTTAGCCGTAGACAGGGGCTACGAGCAGTACTTC
CDR3: CASSLAVDRGYEQYF

size: .
J: TRBJ2-3
V: TRBV29-1
D: TRBD2
DNA: TGCAGCGTTGAACGTGAGCGGGAGCGGCTAGATACGCAGTATTTT
CDR3: CSVERERERLDTQYF

size: .
J: TRBJ2-7
V: TRBV11-2
D: .
DNA: TGTGCCAGCAGCTTAGGACTGGGGTGGGACCCCACTTCCTACGAGCAGTACTTC
CDR3: CASSLGLGWDPTSYEQYF

size: .
J: TRBJ1-2
V: TRBV11-2
D: .
DNA: TGTGCCAGCAGCTTGGAGGGATGGGCCAACACCTTC
CDR3: CASSLEGWANTF

size: .
J: TRBJ2-1
V: TRBV5-4
D: TRBD2
DNA: TGTGCCAGCAGCTTGGCGACTAGCGGAACCCGCAATGAGCAGTTCTTC
CDR3: CASSLATSGTRNEQFF

size: .
J: TRBJ2-5
V: TRBV29-1
D: TRBD2
DNA: TGCAGCGTTGTGGTAGCGGGAGATGGAGAGACCCAGTACTTC
CDR3: CSVVVAGDGETQYF

size: .
J: TRBJ2-7
V: TRBV4-1
D: TRBD1
DNA: TGCGCCAGCAGCCATAGGACAGGGCCCTACGAGCAGTACTTC
CDR3: CASSHRTGPYEQYF

size: .
J: TRBJ2-1
V: TRBV27
D: .
DNA: TGTGCCAGCAGTTTGGATTCCATCGGGCCGAGCTCCTACAATGAGCAGTTCTTC
CDR3: CASSLDSIGPSSYNEQFF

size: .
J: TRBJ2-1
V: TRBV29-1
D: .
DNA: TGCAGCGTCGAAGTAAGTGAGCAGTTCTTC
CDR3: CSVEVSEQFF

size: .
J: TRBJ2-7
V: TRBV4-3
D: TRBD1
DNA: TGCGCCAGCAGCCTGGGGACAGCGTCCTACGAGCAGTACTTC
CDR3: CASSLGTASYEQYF